This T cell receptor beta chain was profiled in a study of blood T cell repertoires in COVID-19. Study at large: The United States, Italy and Spain supplied acute and convalescent COVID-19 samples. The cDNA or gDNA used as material had been derived from T cells, B-cell-depleted T cells, or PBMCs.

In the original workflow: Estimates of nucleated cell counts were drawn from the amplification of reference gene primers. The repertoire was sequenced with immunoSEQ multiplex PCR; TCRdb's copy has only in-frame clones and lacks some. V and J calls and clone size come straight from that table; D and trimming were deduced from the DNA. The sample holds just over 650,000 clones, 90% seen once. The junction had 12 bases not matched to a gene; V was cut back by 11 bases and J by 9 bases. The CDR3 has 12 residues. Germline assignment: CDR1 MNHEY and CDR2 SVGAGI. The sequence came from a woman younger than 30 with acute or convalescent COVID-19. This chain links TRBV6-5 with TRBJ2-5; TRBD1 agrees at 7 bases. What was sequenced was peripheral blood. For the CDR3, the DNA is TGTGCCTCCAACGGGGCGCAGGGGGCCCAGTACTTC. Translation gives CASNGAQGAQYF.